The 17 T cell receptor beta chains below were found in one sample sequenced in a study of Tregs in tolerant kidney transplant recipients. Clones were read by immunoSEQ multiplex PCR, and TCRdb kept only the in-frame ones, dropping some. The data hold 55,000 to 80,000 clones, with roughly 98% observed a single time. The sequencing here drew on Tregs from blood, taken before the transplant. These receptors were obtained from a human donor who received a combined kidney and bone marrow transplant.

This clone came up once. CDR3 in DNA: TGTGCCACCAGCAGAGATCCGGGGGATGGAGCTAGCGGGAGCGTCTACGAGCAGTACTTC. It codes for CATSRDPGDGASGSVYEQYF. This chain joins TRBV15 and TRBJ2-7, with 10 bases identical to TRBD2. Germline assignment: CDR1 LNHNV and CDR2 YYDKDF (reference sequence). This CDR3 has 20 amino acids. V trimming: 0 bases; J trimming: 3 bases; junction bases outside the gene matches: 17. Full variable domain (remainder filled in from reference TRBV15 and TRBJ2-7): DAMVIQNPRYQVTQFGKPVTLSCSQTLNHNVMYWYQQKSSQAPKLLFHYYDKDFNNEADTPDNFQSRRPNTSFCFLDIRSPGLGDTAMYLCATSRDPGDGASGSVYEQYFGPGTRLTVT.

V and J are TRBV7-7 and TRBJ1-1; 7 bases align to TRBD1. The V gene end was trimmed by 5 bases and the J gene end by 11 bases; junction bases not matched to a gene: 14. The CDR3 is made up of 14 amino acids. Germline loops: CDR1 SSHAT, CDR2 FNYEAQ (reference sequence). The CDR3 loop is CASSPQGEWKAAFF. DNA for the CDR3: TGTGCCAGCAGCCCCCAGGGGGAGTGGAAGGCGGCTTTCTTT.

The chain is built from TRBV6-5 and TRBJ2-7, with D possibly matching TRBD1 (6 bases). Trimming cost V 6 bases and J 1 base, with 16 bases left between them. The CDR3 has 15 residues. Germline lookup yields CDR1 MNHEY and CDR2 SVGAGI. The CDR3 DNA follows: TGTGCCAGCAGCGATACTTCCAGGGGTTCCTACGAGCAGTACTTC. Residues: CASSDTSRGSYEQYF.

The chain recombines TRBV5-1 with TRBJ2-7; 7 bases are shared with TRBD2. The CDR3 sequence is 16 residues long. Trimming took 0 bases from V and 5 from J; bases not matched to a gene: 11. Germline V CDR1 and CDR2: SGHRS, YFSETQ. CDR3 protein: CASSLAGGSLSDEQYF. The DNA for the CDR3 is TGCGCCAGCAGCTTGGCGGGCGGGAGTTTATCGGACGAGCAGTACTTC.

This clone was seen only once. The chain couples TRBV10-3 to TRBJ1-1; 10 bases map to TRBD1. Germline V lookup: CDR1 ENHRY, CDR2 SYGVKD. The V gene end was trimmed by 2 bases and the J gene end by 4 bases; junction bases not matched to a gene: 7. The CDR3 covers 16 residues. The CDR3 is CAISEGQGGIGTEAFF. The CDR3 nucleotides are TGTGCCATCAGTGAGGGACAGGGGGGGATCGGCACTGAAGCTTTCTTT.

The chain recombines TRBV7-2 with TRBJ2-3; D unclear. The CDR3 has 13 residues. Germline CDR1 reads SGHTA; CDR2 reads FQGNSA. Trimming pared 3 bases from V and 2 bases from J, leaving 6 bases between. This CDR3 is CASSFPNTDTQYF. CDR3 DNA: TGTGCCAGCAGCTTCCCCAACACAGATACGCAGTATTTT.

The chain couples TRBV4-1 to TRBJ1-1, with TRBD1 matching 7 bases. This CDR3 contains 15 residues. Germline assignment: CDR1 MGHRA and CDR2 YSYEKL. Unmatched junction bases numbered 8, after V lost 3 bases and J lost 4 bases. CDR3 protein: CASSQGQPSGTEAFF. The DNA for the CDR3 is TGCGCCAGCAGCCAGGGACAGCCAAGTGGCACTGAAGCTTTCTTT.

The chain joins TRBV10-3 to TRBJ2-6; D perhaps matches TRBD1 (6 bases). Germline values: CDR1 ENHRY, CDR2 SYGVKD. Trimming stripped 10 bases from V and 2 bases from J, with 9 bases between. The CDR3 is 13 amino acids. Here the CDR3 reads CASRTAGANVLTF. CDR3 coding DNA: TGTGCCAGCCGGACAGCTGGGGCCAACGTCCTGACTTTC.

The CDR3 nucleotides are TGTGCCAGCAGCCCTCGGGGAGATACGCAGTATTTT. Translated: CASSPRGDTQYF. The V gene is TRBV4-2, the J gene TRBJ2-3, with a possible D match to TRBD2 (5 bases). In germline, CDR1 is LGHNA, CDR2 YNFKEQ. Deletions cut 4 bases from V and 5 bases from J, with 7 bases between. CDR3 length equals 12 residues.

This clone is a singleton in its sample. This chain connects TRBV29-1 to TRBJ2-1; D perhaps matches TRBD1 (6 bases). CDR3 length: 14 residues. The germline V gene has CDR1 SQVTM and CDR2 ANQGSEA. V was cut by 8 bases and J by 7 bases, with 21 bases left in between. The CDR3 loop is CSIFRDAQGNEQFF. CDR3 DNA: TGCAGCATCTTCCGGGACGCTCAGGGGAATGAGCAGTTCTTC.

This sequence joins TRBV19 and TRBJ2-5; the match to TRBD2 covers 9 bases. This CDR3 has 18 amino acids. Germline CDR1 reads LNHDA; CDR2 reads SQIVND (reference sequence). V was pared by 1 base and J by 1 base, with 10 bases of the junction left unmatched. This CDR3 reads CASSIVLAGAPSQETQYF. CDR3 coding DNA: TGTGCCAGTAGTATAGTGTTAGCGGGAGCCCCCTCCCAAGAGACCCAGTACTTC.

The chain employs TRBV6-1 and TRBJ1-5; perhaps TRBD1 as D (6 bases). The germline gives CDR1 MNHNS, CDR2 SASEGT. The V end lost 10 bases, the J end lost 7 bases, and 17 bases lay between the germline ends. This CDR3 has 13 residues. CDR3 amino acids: CAISGQLGQPQHF. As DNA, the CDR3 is TGTGCCATTTCCGGACAGTTGGGGCAGCCCCAGCATTTT.

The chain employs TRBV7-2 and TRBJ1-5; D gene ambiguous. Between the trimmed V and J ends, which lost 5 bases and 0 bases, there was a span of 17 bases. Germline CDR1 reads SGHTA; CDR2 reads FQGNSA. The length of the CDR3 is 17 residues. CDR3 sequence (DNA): TGTGCCAGCAGCGTACGCCCCACACATAATAGCAATCAGCCCCAGCATTTT. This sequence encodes CASSVRPTHNSNQPQHF.

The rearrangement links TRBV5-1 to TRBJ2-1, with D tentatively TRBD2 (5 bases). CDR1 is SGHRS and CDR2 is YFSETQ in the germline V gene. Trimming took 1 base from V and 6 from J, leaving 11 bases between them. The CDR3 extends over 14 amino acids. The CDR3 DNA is TGCGCCAGCAGCTTGACGCTCGCGGGCAATGAGCAGTTCTTC. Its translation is CASSLTLAGNEQFF.

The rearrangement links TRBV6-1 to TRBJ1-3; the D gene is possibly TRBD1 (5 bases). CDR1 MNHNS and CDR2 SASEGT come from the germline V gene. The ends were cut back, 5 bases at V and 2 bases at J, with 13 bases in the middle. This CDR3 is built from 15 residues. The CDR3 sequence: CASSSRRATGNTIYF. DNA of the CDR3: TGTGCCAGCAGTTCCCGCAGGGCGACTGGAAACACCATATATTTT.

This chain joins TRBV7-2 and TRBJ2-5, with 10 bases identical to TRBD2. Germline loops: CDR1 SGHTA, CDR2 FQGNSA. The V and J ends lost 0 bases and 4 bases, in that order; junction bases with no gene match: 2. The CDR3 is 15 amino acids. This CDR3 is CASSLASSGGETQYF. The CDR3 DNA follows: TGTGCCAGCAGCTTAGCGTCTAGCGGGGGAGAGACCCAGTACTTC.

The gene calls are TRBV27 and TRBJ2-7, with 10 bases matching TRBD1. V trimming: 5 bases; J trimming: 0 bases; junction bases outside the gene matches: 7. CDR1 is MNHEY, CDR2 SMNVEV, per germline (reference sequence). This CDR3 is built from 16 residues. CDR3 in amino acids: CASSRAGQGLSYEQYF. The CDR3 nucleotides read TGTGCCAGCAGTCGGGCGGGACAGGGGCTCTCCTACGAGCAGTACTTC.